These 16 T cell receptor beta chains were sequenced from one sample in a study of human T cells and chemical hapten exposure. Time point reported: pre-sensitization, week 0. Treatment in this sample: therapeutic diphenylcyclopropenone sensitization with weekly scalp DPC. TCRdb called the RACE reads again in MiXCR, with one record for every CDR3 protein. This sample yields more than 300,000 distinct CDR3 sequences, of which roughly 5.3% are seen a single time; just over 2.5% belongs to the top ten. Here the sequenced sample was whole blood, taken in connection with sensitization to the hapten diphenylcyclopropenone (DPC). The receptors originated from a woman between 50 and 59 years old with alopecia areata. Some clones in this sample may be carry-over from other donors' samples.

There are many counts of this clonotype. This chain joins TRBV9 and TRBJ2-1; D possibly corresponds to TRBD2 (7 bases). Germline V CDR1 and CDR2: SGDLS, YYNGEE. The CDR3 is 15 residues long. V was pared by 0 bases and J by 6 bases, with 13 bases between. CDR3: CASSVANREGNEQFF. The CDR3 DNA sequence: TGTGCCAGCAGCGTAGCCAACAGGGAGGGCAATGAGCAGTTCTTC.

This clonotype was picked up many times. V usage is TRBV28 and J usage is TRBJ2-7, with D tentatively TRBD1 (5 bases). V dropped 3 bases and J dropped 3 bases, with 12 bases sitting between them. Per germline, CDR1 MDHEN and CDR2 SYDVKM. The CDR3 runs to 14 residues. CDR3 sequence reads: CASSLWQGYYEQYF. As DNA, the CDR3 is TGTGCCAGCAGTTTGTGGCAGGGCTACTACGAGCAGTACTTC.

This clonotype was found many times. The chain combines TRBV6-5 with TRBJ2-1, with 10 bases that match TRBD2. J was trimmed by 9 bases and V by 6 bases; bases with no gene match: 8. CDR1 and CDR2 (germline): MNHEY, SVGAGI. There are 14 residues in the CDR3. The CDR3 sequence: CASRASGSRGEQFF. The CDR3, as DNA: TGTGCCAGCAGGGCTAGCGGGAGTAGGGGTGAGCAGTTCTTC.

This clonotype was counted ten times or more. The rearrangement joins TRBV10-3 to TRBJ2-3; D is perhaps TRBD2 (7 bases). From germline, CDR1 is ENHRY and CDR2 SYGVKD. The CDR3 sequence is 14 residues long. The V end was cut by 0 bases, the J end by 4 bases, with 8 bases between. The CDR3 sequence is CAISESGGPDTQYF. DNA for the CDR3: TGTGCCATCAGTGAGTCCGGGGGGCCAGATACGCAGTATTTT.

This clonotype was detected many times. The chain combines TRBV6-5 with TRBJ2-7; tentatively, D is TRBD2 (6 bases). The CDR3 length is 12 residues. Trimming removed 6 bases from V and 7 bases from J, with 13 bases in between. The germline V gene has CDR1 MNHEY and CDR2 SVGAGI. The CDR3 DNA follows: TGTGCCAGCAGCCTAACCGGGACTGAGCAGTACTTC. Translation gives CASSLTGTEQYF.

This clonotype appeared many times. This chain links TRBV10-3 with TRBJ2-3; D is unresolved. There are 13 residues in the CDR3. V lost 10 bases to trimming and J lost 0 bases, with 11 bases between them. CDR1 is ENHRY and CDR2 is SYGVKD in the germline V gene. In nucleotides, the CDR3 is TGTGCCACCCAAGAGGCGAGCACAGATACGCAGTATTTT. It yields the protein CATQEASTDTQYF.

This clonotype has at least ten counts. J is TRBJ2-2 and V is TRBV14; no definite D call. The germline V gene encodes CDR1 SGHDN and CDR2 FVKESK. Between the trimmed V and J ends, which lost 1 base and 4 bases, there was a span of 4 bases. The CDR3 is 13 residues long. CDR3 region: CASSQVSTGELFF. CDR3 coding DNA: TGTGCCAGCAGCCAAGTTTCCACCGGGGAGCTGTTTTTT.

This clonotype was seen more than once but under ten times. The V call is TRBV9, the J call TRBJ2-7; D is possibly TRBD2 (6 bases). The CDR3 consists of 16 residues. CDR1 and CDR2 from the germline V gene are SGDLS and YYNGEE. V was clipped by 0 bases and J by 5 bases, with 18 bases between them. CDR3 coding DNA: TGTGCCAGCAGCGTAGCTACGGGGACTGGCGGGGACGAGCAGTACTTC. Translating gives CASSVATGTGGDEQYF.

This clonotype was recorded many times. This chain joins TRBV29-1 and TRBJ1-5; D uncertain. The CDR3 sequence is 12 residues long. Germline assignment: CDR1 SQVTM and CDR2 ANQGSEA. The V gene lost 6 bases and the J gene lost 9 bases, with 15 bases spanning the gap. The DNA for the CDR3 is TGCAGCGTCTTGGACGGCCCGGCGCCCCAGCATTTT. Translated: CSVLDGPAPQHF.

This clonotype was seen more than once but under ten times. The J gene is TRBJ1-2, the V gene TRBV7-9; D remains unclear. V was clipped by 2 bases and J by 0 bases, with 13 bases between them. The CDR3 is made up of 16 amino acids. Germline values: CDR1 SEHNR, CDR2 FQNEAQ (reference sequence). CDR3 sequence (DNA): TGTGCCAGCAGCTTACTTCTTTTCGAAGCTAACTATGGCTACACCTTC. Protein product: CASSLLLFEANYGYTF.

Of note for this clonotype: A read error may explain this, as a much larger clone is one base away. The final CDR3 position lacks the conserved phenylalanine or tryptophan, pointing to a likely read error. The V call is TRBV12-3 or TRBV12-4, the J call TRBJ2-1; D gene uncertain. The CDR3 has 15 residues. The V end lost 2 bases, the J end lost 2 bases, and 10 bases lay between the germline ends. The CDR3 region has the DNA TGTGCCAGCAGTTTAACGGCAGCCGCCTACAATGAGCAGTTCTGC. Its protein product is CASSLTAAAYNEQFC.

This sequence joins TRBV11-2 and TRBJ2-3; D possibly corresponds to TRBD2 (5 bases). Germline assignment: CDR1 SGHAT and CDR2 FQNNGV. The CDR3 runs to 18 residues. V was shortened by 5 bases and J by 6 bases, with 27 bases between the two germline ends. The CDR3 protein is CASSPARSRGLAEDTQYF. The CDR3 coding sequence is TGTGCCAGCAGCCCTGCACGGTCTCGTGGGCTAGCAGAGGATACGCAGTATTTT.

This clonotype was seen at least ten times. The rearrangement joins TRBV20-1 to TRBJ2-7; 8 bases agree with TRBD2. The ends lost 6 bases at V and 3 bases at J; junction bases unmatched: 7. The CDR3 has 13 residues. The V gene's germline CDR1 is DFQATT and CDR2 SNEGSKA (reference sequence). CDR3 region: CSAPTSGYYEQYF. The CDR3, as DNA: TGCAGTGCCCCCACTAGCGGATACTACGAGCAGTACTTC.

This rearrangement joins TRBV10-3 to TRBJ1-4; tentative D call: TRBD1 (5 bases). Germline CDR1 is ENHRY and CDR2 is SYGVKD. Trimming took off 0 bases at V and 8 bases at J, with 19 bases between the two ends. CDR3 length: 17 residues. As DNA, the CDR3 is TGTGCCATCAGTGAGTCCCGGGACGGTCTAGCCGGGGAAAAACTGTTTTTT. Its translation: CAISESRDGLAGEKLFF.

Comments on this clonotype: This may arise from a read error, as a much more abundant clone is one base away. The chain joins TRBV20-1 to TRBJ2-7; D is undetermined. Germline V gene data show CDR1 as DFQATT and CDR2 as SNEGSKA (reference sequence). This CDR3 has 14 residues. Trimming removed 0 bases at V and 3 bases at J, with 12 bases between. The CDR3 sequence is CSAREAAGCYEQYF. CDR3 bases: TGCAGTGCTAGAGAGGCCGCCGGATGCTACGAGCAGTACTTC.

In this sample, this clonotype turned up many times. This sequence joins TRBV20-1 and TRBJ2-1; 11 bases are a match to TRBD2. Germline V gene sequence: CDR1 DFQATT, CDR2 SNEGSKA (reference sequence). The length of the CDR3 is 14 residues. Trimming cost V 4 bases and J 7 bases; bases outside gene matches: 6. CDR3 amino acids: CSATELAGGNEQFF. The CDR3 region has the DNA TGCAGTGCTACGGAGTTAGCGGGAGGGAATGAGCAGTTCTTC.